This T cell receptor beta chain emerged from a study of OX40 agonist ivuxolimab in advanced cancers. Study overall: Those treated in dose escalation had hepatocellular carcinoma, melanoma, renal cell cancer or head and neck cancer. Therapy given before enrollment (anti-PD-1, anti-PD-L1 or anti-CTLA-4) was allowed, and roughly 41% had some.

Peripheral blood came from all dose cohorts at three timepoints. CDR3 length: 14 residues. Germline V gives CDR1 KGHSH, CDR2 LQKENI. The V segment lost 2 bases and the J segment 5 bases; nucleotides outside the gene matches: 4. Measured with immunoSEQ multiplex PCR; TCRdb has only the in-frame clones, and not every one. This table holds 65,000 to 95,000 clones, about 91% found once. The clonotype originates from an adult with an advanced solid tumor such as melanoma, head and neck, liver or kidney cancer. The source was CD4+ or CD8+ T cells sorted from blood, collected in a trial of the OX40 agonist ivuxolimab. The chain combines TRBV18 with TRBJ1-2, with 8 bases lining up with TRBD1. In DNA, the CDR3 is TGTGCCAGCTCACCATATCGACAGGGGTATGGCTACACCTTC. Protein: CASSPYRQGYGYTF.